Presented here are 23 T cell receptor beta chains from one specimen sequenced in a study of T cell changes during pregnancy in multiple sclerosis. Sequencing was performed with immunoSEQ multiplex PCR; in TCRdb, only in-frame clones are kept and a portion is missing. Found here are under 90,000 clones, just under 95% of them singletons; the top ten hold around 3.5%. The source material was peripheral blood, sampled after pregnancy. These receptors were taken from a female donor in good health, enrolled as a control in a pregnancy study.

The chain couples TRBV5-6 to TRBJ1-1, with D hard to call. The length of the CDR3 is 12 residues. V lost 4 bases and J 4 bases, leaving 8 bases between the germline ends. Germline loops: CDR1 SGHDT, CDR2 YYEEEE. CDR3 sequence reads: CASSHEPTEAFF. CDR3 sequence (DNA): TGTGCCAGCAGCCACGAGCCCACTGAAGCTTTCTTT.

The chain couples TRBV4-1 to TRBJ2-7, with D perhaps matching TRBD1 (7 bases). The CDR3 sequence is 15 residues long. The germline V gene has CDR1 MGHRA and CDR2 YSYEKL. Trimming pared 4 bases from V and 3 bases from J, leaving 16 bases between. CDR3 sequence (DNA): TGCGCCAGCAGCCTCAGTGCGGGACAGAGCTACGAGCAGTACTTC. Its protein is CASSLSAGQSYEQYF.

The gene calls are TRBV7-2 and TRBJ1-2, with a weak D call TRBD1 (6 bases). Deletions cut 5 bases from V and 5 bases from J, with 18 bases between. Germline V gives CDR1 SGHTA, CDR2 FQGNSA. The CDR3 sequence is 15 residues long. The CDR3 coding sequence is TGTGCCAGCAGCCCGACCGCCGGGCAGGGGTATGGCTACACCTTC. This codes for CASSPTAGQGYGYTF.

This chain links TRBV4-1 with TRBJ1-3, with 8 bases fitting TRBD1. This CDR3 contains 16 residues. Looked up from germline, CDR1 is MGHRA and CDR2 is YSYEKL. The V and J ends lost 0 bases and 5 bases, in that order; junction bases with no gene match: 6. CDR3 in amino acids: CASSQEPGQGRNTIYF. In DNA, the CDR3 is TGCGCCAGCAGCCAAGAGCCAGGACAGGGAAGAAACACCATATATTTT.

V gene TRBV11-2 combines with J gene TRBJ2-7, with D unresolved. V shed 0 bases and J shed 3 bases, with 12 bases lying between them. The CDR3 has 15 residues. Germline values: CDR1 SGHAT, CDR2 FQNNGV. CDR3 coding DNA: TGTGCCAGCAGCTTAGAGTCAGGCCGAAGCTACGAGCAGTACTTC. Translation: CASSLESGRSYEQYF.

The chain carries TRBV28 and TRBJ1-2, with 11 positions matching TRBD1. The germline V gene encodes CDR1 MDHEN and CDR2 SYDVKM. V was clipped by 1 base and J by 6 bases; unmatched bases: 4. This CDR3 comprises 15 residues. CDR3 nucleotides: TGTGCCAGCAGTTTATTGGGACAGGGGGGGAATGGCTACACCTTC. It specifies CASSLLGQGGNGYTF.

The chain employs TRBV5-4 and TRBJ2-1, with D perhaps given as TRBD1 or TRBD2 (5 bases each). Between the trimmed V and J ends, which lost 4 bases and 3 bases, there was a span of 14 bases. Germline CDR1 reads SGHNT; CDR2 reads YYREEE (reference sequence). The CDR3 has 15 amino acids. The CDR3 coding sequence is TGTGCCAGCAGCCTGGGGGAGAGGAGCTACAATGAGCAGTTCTTC. Translation gives CASSLGERSYNEQFF. Full variable domain (missing parts from reference TRBV5-4 and TRBJ2-1): ETGVTQSPTHLIKTRGQQVTLRCSSQSGHNTVSWYQQALGQGPQFIFQYYREEENGRGNFPPRFSGLQFPNYSSELNVNALELDDSALYLCASSLGERSYNEQFFGPGTRLTVL.

This clone is deemed medium-sized. The chain links TRBV4-3 to TRBJ2-4; TRBD2 matches 12 bases. The trim removed 3 bases at V and 3 bases at J, leaving 15 bases unmatched. Germline V gives CDR1 LGHNA, CDR2 YSLEER. This CDR3 contains 20 residues. CDR3 in amino acids: CASSQGVGTSGYGGKNIQYF. Written as DNA, the CDR3 is TGCGCCAGCAGCCAGGGGGTCGGGACTAGCGGGTACGGAGGCAAAAACATTCAGTACTTC.

The V gene is TRBV25-1, the J gene TRBJ1-2; D not resolved. The CDR3 is 12 residues long. The germline V and J ends were trimmed by 1 base and 7 bases, with 7 bases remaining between them. CDR1 is MGHDK, CDR2 SYGVNS, per germline. The CDR3 loop is CASSESRAGYTF. For the CDR3, the DNA is TGTGCCAGCAGTGAATCGAGGGCTGGCTACACCTTC.

The chain is built from TRBV28 and TRBJ1-3, with D unclear. The germline V and J ends were trimmed by 7 bases and 0 bases, with 13 bases remaining between them. Germline CDR1 is MDHEN and CDR2 is SYDVKM. This CDR3 contains 15 residues. The CDR3 loop reads CASTGSRYSGNTIYF. The CDR3 nucleotides read TGTGCCAGCACGGGGAGCCGGTACTCTGGAAACACCATATATTTT.

The chain joins TRBV5-4 to TRBJ1-2; a possible D gene is TRBD1 (6 bases). V was clipped by 4 bases and J by 5 bases, with 15 bases between them. CDR1 SGHNT and CDR2 YYREEE come from the germline V gene (reference sequence). This CDR3 has 14 amino acids. The CDR3 sequence: CASSPEYGQYGYTF. CDR3 sequence (DNA): TGTGCCAGCAGCCCCGAGTACGGACAGTATGGCTACACCTTC.

The chain carries TRBV6-1 and TRBJ1-4, with D maybe TRBD1 (6 bases). The V end lost 7 bases, the J end lost 5 bases, and 17 bases lay between the germline ends. This CDR3 contains 15 residues. The germline CDR1 and CDR2 sequences are MNHNS and SASEGT. This chain's CDR3 is CASNSLGGTNEKLFF. DNA for the CDR3: TGTGCCAGCAATTCGTTAGGGGGTACAAATGAAAAACTGTTTTTT.

The chain uses TRBV19 and TRBJ2-2, with D maybe TRBD1 (7 bases). The germline CDR1 and CDR2 sequences are LNHDA and SQIVND (reference sequence). CDR3 length: 14 residues. Trimming took off 7 bases at V and 7 bases at J, with 16 bases between the two ends. CDR3 amino acids: CASTPGDSHGELFF. DNA for the CDR3: TGTGCCAGTACCCCGGGGGACAGTCACGGGGAGCTGTTTTTT.

The J gene is TRBJ2-7, the V gene TRBV6-6, with 10 nucleotides matching TRBD1. Germline CDR1 MNHNY, CDR2 SVGAGI (reference sequence). The ends lost 2 bases at V and 5 bases at J; junction bases unmatched: 9. The length of the CDR3 is 16 residues. CDR3 in amino acids: CASSYRGQGLSDEQYF. CDR3 DNA: TGTGCCAGCAGTTACAGGGGACAGGGGCTCTCGGACGAGCAGTACTTC.

This chain joins TRBV29-1 and TRBJ1-1; no reliable D call. The CDR3 contains 8 residues. Deletions cut 7 bases from V and 6 bases from J, with 3 bases between. Per the germline V gene, CDR1 is SQVTM and CDR2 is ANQGSEA. The CDR3 region is CSASEAFF. The CDR3 bases are TGCAGCGCTTCTGAAGCTTTCTTT.

This sequence joins TRBV7-6 and TRBJ1-3; TRBD1 matches 7 bases. This CDR3 contains 15 residues. From germline, CDR1 is SGHVS and CDR2 FNYEAQ. The junction had 3 bases not matched to a gene; V was cut back by 0 bases and J by 4 bases. The CDR3 DNA reads as TGTGCCAGCAGCTTAGCGACAGGGCCCGGAAACACCATATATTTT. As protein: CASSLATGPGNTIYF.

The rearrangement uses TRBV29-1 and TRBJ1-1, with D unclear. Trimming shortened V by 3 bases and J by 0 bases, and 8 bases separated the two germline ends. Per the germline V gene, CDR1 is SQVTM and CDR2 is ANQGSEA. The CDR3 is made up of 13 amino acids. The CDR3 sequence: CSVDERMNTEAFF. The CDR3, as DNA: TGCAGCGTTGATGAGAGAATGAACACTGAAGCTTTCTTT.

The chain employs TRBV5-1 and TRBJ2-3; D perhaps matches TRBD2 (6 bases). The CDR3 spans 14 residues. The V end lost 4 bases, the J end lost 4 bases, and 13 bases lay between the germline ends. The V gene's germline CDR1 is SGHRS and CDR2 YFSETQ. This chain's CDR3 is CASSPGLPSDTQYF. The DNA for the CDR3 is TGCGCCAGCAGCCCCGGACTACCTTCAGATACGCAGTATTTT. Full variable domain (outside the CDR3, taken from reference TRBV5-1 and TRBJ2-3): KAGVTQTPRYLIKTRGQQVTLSCSPISGHRSVSWYQQTPGQGLQFLFEYFSETQRNKGNFPGRFSGRQFSNSRSEMNVSTLELGDSALYLCASSPGLPSDTQYFGPGTRLTVL.

This chain uses TRBV5-5 with TRBJ1-2; D possibly corresponds to TRBD1 (5 bases). Trimming cost V 4 bases and J 5 bases, with 15 bases left between them. The CDR3 is 14 residues long. Germline-derived CDR1 and CDR2 are SGHKS and YYEKEE (reference sequence). DNA for the CDR3: TGTGCCAGCAGCCCGATTGACAGAGCTTATGGCTACACCTTC. Protein product: CASSPIDRAYGYTF.

The chain has TRBV2 and TRBJ2-3, with TRBD2 identical over 9 bases. Germline CDR1 and CDR2: SNHLY and FYNNEI. The CDR3 has 13 amino acids. The V segment lost 8 bases and the J segment 5 bases; nucleotides outside the gene matches: 5. The CDR3 sequence: CASAGGPEDTQYF. For the CDR3, the DNA is TGTGCCAGCGCGGGGGGGCCTGAAGATACGCAGTATTTT.

The chain uses TRBV5-8 and TRBJ1-4, with TRBD1 matching over 9 bases. This CDR3 region has 15 residues. CDR1 and CDR2 from the germline V gene are SGHTS and YDEGEE. The ends lost 4 bases at V and 4 bases at J; junction bases unmatched: 5. The CDR3: CASSMGQGLNEKLFF. CDR3 DNA: TGTGCCAGCAGCATGGGACAGGGCCTTAATGAAAAACTGTTTTTT.

This clone was seen once. This chain links TRBV6-1 with TRBJ2-5; the match to TRBD2 covers 10 bases. The CDR3 runs to 15 residues. With V trimmed by 3 bases and J by 5 bases, 6 bases remained unmatched. Per germline, CDR1 MNHNS and CDR2 SASEGT. CDR3 loop: CASSDLAGAMETQYF. The CDR3 DNA follows: TGTGCCAGCAGTGATCTAGCGGGAGCTATGGAGACCCAGTACTTC.

The rearrangement links TRBV28 to TRBJ2-1; D uncertain. In germline, CDR1 is MDHEN, CDR2 SYDVKM. The CDR3 consists of 13 residues. The V and J ends lost 4 bases and 4 bases respectively, with 8 bases between them. CDR3 DNA sequence: TGTGCCAGCAGTTCGAGGCCGTACAATGAGCAGTTCTTC. Amino acids: CASSSRPYNEQFF. The entire variable domain, with the rest obtained from reference TRBV28 and TRBJ2-1, is as follows: DVKVTQSSRYLVKRTGEKVFLECVQDMDHENMFWYRQDPGLGLRLIYFSYDVKMKEKGDIPEGYSVSREKKERFSLILESASTNQTSMYLCASSSRPYNEQFFGPGTRLTVL.